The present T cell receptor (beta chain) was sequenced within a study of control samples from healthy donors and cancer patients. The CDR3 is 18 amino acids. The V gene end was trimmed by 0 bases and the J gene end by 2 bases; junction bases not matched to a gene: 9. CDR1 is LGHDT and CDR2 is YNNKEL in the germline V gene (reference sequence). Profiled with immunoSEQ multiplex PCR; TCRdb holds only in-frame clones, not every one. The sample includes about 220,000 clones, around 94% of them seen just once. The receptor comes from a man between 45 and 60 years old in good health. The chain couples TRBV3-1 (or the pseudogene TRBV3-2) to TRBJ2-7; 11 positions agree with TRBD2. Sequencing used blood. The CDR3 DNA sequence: TGTGCCAGCAGCCAAGATTGGCTAGCGGGGGGACAACCCTACGAGCAGTACTTC. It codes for CASSQDWLAGGQPYEQYF.